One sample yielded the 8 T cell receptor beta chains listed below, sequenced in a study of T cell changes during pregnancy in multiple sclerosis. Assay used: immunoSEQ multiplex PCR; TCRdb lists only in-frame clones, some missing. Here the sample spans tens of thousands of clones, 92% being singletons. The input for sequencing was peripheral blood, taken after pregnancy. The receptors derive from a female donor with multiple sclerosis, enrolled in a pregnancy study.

The CDR3 is CASSLAFLAVLNPNEQFF. CDR3 nucleotide sequence: TGTGCCAGCAGCTTAGCGTTTCTAGCGGTCCTGAATCCCAATGAGCAGTTCTTC. The V and J genes are TRBV7-8 and TRBJ2-1; TRBD2 aligns across 7 bases. Germline V gives CDR1 SGHVS, CDR2 FQNEAQ. J was trimmed by 6 bases and V by 0 bases; bases with no gene match: 14. The CDR3 spans 18 residues. Full variable domain (outside the CDR3, taken from reference TRBV7-8 and TRBJ2-1): GAGVSQSPRYKVAKRGQDVALRCDPISGHVSLFWYQQALGQGPEFLTYFQNEAQLDKSGLPSDRFFAERPEGSVSTLKIQRTQQEDSAVYLCASSLAFLAVLNPNEQFFGPGTRLTVL.

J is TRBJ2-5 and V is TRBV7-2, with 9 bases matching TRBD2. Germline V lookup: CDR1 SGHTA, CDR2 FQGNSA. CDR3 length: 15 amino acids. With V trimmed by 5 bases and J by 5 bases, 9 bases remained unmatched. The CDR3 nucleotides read TGTGCCAGCAGCCCGAGCGGGAGGATCGGGGAGACCCAGTACTTC. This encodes CASSPSGRIGETQYF.

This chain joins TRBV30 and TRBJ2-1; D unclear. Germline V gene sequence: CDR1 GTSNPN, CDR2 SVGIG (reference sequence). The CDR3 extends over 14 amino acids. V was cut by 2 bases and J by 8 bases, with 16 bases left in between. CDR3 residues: CAWSPDLVSHEQFF. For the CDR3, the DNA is TGTGCCTGGAGTCCCGACTTAGTTTCCCATGAGCAGTTCTTC.

The CDR3 region is CASSITAYSNQPQHF. In DNA, the CDR3 is TGTGCCAGTAGTATTACAGCCTATAGCAATCAGCCCCAGCATTTT. The chain joins TRBV19 to TRBJ1-5; D gene ambiguous. Trimming shortened V by 3 bases and J by 0 bases, and 9 bases separated the two germline ends. Germline V gene sequence: CDR1 LNHDA, CDR2 SQIVND (reference sequence). This CDR3 comprises 15 residues. The full variable domain, in which reference TRBV19 and TRBJ1-5 provide the parts outside the CDR3, is DGGITQSPKYLFRKEGQNVTLSCEQNLNHDAMYWYRQDPGQGLRLIYYSQIVNDFQKGDIAEGYSVSREKKESFPLTVTSAQKNPTAFYLCASSITAYSNQPQHFGDGTRLSIL.

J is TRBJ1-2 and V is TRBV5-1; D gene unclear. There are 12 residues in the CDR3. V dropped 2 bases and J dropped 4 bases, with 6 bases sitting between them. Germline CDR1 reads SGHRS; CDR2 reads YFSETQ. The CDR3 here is CASSFSGYGYTF. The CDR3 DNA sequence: TGCGCCAGCAGCTTCAGTGGCTATGGCTACACCTTC.

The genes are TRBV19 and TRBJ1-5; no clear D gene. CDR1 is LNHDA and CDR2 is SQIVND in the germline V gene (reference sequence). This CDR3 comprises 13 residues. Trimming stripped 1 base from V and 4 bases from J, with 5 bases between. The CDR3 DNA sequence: TGTGCCAGTAGTATAGGTCCGAATCAGCCCCAGCATTTT. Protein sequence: CASSIGPNQPQHF.

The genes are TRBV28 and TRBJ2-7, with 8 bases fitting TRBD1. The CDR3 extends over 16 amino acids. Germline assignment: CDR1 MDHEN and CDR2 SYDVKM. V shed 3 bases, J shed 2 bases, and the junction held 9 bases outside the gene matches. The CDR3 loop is CASSFQRTGITYEQYF. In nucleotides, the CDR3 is TGTGCCAGCAGTTTTCAAAGGACAGGGATCACCTACGAGCAGTACTTC.

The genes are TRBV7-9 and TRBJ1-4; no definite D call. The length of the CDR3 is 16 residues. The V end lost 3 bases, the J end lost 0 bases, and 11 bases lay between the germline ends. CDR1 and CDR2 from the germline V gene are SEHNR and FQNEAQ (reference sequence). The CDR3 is CASSFEGRATNEKLFF. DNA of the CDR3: TGTGCCAGCAGCTTTGAAGGGAGGGCAACTAATGAAAAACTGTTTTTT.